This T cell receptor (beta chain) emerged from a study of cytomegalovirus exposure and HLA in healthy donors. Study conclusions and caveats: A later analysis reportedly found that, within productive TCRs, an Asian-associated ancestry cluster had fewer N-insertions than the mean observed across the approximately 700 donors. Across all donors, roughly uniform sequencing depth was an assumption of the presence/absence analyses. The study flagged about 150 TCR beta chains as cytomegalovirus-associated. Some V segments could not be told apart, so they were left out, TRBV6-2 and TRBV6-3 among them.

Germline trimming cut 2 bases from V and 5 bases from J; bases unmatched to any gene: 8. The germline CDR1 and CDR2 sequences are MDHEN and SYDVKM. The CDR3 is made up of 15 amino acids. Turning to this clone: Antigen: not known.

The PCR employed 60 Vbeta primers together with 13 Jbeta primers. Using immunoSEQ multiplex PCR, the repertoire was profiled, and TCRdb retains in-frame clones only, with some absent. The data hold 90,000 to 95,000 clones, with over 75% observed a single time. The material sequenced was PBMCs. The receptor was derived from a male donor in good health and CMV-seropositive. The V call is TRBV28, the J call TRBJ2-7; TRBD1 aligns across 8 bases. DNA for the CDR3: TGTGCCAGCAGTTTAGTTCGACAGGGGTTCCACGAGCAGTACTTC. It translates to CASSLVRQGFHEQYF.